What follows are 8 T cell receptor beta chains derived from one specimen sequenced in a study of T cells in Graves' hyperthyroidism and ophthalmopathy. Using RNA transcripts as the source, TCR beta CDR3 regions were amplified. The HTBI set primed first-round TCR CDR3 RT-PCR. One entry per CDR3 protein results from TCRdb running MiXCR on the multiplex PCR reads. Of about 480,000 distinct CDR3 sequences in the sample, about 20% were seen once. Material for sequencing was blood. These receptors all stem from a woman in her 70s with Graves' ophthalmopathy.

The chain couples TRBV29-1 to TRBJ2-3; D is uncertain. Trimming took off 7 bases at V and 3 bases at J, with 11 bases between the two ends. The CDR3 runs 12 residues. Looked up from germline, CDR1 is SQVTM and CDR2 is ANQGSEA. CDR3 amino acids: CSATRLTDTQYF. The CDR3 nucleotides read TGCAGCGCTACGCGGCTTACAGATACGCAGTATTTT.

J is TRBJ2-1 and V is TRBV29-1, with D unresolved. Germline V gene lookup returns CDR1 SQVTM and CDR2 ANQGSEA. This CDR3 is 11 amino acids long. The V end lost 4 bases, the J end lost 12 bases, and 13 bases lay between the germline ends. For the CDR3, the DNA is TGCAGCGTTGGATCGGACGCAGGGCAGTTCTTC. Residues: CSVGSDAGQFF.

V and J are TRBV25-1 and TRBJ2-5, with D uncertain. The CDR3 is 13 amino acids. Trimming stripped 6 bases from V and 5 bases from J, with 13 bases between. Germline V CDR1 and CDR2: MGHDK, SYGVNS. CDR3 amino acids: CASRGPLEETQYF. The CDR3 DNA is TGTGCCAGCAGAGGACCCTTGGAGGAGACCCAGTACTTC.

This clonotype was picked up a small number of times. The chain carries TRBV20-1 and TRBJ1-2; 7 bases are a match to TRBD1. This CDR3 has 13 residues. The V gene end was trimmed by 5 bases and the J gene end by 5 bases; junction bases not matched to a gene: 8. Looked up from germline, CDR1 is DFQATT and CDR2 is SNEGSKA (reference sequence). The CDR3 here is CSAPRQGGYGYTF. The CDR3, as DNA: TGCAGTGCTCCTCGACAGGGCGGGTATGGCTACACCTTC.

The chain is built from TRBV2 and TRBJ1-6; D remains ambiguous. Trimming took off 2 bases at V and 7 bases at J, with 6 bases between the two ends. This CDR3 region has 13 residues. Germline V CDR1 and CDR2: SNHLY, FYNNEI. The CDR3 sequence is CASSERANSPLHF. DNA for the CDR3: TGTGCCAGCAGTGAACGAGCAAATTCACCCCTCCACTTT.

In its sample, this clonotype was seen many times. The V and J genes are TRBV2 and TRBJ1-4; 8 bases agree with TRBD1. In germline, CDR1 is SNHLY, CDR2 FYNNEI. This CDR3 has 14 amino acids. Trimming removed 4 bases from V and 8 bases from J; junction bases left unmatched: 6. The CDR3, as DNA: TGTGCCAGCAGTGTCCAGGGGGCGAAAGAAAAACTGTTTTTT. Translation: CASSVQGAKEKLFF.

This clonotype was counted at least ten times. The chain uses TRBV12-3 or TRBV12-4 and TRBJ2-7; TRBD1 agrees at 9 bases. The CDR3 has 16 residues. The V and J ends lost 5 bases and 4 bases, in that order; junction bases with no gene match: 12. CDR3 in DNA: TGTGCCAGCAGTCCGAGGACAGGGGCCCCTCCTTACGAGCAGTACTTC. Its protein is CASSPRTGAPPYEQYF.

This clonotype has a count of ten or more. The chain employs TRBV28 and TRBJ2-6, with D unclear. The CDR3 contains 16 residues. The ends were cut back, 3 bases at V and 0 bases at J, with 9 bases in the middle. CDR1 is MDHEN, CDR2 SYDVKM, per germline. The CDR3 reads CASSFGWGSGANVLTF. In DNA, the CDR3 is TGTGCCAGCAGTTTTGGATGGGGCTCTGGGGCCAACGTCCTGACTTTC.